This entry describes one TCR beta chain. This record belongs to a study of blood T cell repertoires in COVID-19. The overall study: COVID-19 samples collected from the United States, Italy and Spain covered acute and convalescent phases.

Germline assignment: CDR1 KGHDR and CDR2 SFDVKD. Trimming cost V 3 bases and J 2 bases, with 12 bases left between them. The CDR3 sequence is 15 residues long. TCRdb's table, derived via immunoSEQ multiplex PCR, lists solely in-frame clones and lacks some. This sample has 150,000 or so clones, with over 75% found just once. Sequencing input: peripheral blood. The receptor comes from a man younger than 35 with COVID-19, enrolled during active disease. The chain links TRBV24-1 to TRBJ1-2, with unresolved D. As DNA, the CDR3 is TGTGCCACCAGTGATCCCGATAGAAGAAACTATGGCTACACCTTC. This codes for CATSDPDRRNYGYTF.